A single sample gave rise to the 8 T cell receptor beta chains below, sequenced in a study of beta chain features in type 1 diabetes. General observations from the study: Shorter TCRB CDR3s, moderately but significantly so, marked every one of the four CD4+ subsets in Type 1 diabetes patients.

Every bit of the isolated RNA underwent reverse transcription, so sequencing read expressed TCRB transcripts. Sequencing used immunoSEQ multiplex PCR; TCRdb keeps in-frame clones, though not all of them. The repertoire has 150,000 to 200,000 clones, around 63% of them found once; the top ten carry approximately 0.09%. For these TCRs, the target antigens are not known. Sample: naive CD4+ T cells from blood. These receptors were taken from a man between 25 and 39 years old with type 1 diabetes.

The rearrangement uses TRBV13 and TRBJ2-1, with 10 nucleotides matching TRBD2. The CDR3 runs to 15 residues. V lost 3 bases to trimming and J lost 11 bases; unmatched junction nucleotides: 10. The germline V gene encodes CDR1 PRHDT and CDR2 FYEKMQ (reference sequence). CDR3 DNA sequence: TGTGCCAGCAGCTTTAGCGGGGGGCCTCAGCCGAAGCAGTTCTTC. Residues: CASSFSGGPQPKQFF.

The rearrangement joins TRBV13 to TRBJ2-3; 8 nucleotides match TRBD2. Germline-derived CDR1 and CDR2 are PRHDT and FYEKMQ (reference sequence). CDR3 size: 15 residues. V dropped 4 bases and J dropped 3; count of bases not matched to a gene: 6. The chain's CDR3 is CASSSSGGGTDTQYF. As DNA, the CDR3 is TGTGCCAGCAGCTCGAGCGGGGGTGGAACAGATACGCAGTATTTT. Full variable domain (rest looked up from reference TRBV13 and TRBJ2-3): AAGVIQSPRHLIKEKRETATLKCYPIPRHDTVYWYQQGPGQDPQFLISFYEKMQSDKGSIPDRFSAQQFSDYHSELNMSSLELGDSALYFCASSSSGGGTDTQYFGPGTRLTVL.

This clone was observed once. This sequence joins TRBV7-2 and TRBJ1-2; no reliable D call. The CDR3 runs 12 residues. Trimming stripped 1 base from V and 4 bases from J, with 4 bases between. In germline, CDR1 is SGHTA, CDR2 FQGNSA. CDR3 region: CASSLDGYGYTF. In nucleotides, the CDR3 is TGTGCCAGCAGCTTAGACGGCTATGGCTACACCTTC.

The chain recombines TRBV6-5 with TRBJ2-7, with TRBD1 matching 11 bases. V trimming: 6 bases; J trimming: 5 bases; junction bases outside the gene matches: 9. This CDR3 has 15 residues. Germline loops: CDR1 MNHEY, CDR2 SVGAGI. For the CDR3, the DNA is TGTGCCAGCAGGCAAAGGGGGACAGGGGGGAACGAGCAGTACTTC. Translating it yields CASRQRGTGGNEQYF.

In this sample, this clone turned up a few times. The chain carries TRBV25-1 and TRBJ2-7, with D hard to call. Germline V lookup: CDR1 MGHDK, CDR2 SYGVNS. Trimming left V 8 bases short and J 3 bases short, with 8 bases between. This CDR3 is 11 amino acids long. CDR3 region: CASVSFYEQYF. Written as DNA, the CDR3 is TGTGCCAGCGTTAGTTTCTACGAGCAGTACTTC.

As concerns this clone: In the same sample, other DNA sequences code for this CDR3. J is TRBJ2-5 and V is TRBV7-2; 7 bases match TRBD1. J was trimmed by 1 base and V by 6 bases; bases with no gene match: 5. The CDR3 has 14 amino acids. Germline V CDR1 and CDR2: SGHTA, FQGNSA. The CDR3 region is CASRPRTGQETQYF. CDR3 coding DNA: TGTGCCAGCAGGCCCCGGACAGGCCAAGAGACCCAGTACTTC. The variable domain in full, with the rest retrieved from reference TRBV7-2 and TRBJ2-5, is GAGVSQSPSNKVTEKGKDVELRCDPISGHTALYWYRQSLGQGLEFLIYFQGNSAPDKSGLPSDRFSAERTGGSVSTLTIQRTQQEDSAVYLCASRPRTGQETQYFGPGTRLLVL.

The chain carries TRBV18 and TRBJ2-2; 11 bases match TRBD2. This CDR3 region has 15 residues. The germline V gene has CDR1 KGHSH and CDR2 LQKENI. J gave up 4 bases and V 5 bases, and 3 bases lay outside the gene matches. CDR3 loop: CASSSGTSGTGELFF. CDR3 nucleotide sequence: TGTGCCAGCTCATCCGGGACTAGCGGCACCGGGGAGCTGTTTTTT.

There are a few counts of this clone. This chain links TRBV23-1 with TRBJ2-1; 7 nucleotides line up with TRBD1. TRBV23-1 is given ORF status, its function remaining uncertain. The CDR3 length is 16 residues. The junction had 11 bases not matched to a gene; V was cut back by 2 bases and J by 7 bases. The CDR3 loop reads CASSQATGTVPNEQFF. CDR3 DNA: TGCGCCAGCAGTCAAGCGACAGGGACGGTACCTAATGAGCAGTTCTTC.